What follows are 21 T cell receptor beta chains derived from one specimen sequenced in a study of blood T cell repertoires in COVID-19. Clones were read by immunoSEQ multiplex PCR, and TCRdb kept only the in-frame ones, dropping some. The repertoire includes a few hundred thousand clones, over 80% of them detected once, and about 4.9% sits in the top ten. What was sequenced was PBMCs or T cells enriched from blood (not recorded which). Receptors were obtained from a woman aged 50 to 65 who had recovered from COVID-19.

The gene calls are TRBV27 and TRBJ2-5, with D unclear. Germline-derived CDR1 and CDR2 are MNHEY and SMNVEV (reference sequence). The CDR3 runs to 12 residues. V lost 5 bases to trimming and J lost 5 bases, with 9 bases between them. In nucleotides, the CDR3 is TGTGCCAGCAGTACCCTCGGGGAGACCCAGTACTTC. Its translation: CASSTLGETQYF.

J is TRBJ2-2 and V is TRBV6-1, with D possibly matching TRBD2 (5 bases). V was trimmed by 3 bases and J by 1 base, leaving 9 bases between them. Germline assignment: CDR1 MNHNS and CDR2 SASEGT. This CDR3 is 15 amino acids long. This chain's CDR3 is CASSESGLNTGELFF. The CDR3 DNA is TGTGCCAGCAGTGAGAGCGGCCTGAACACCGGGGAGCTGTTTTTT.

The CDR3: CASSALSGSVSGNTIYF. CDR3 bases: TGTGCCAGCAGCGCCCTAAGCGGCTCCGTCTCTGGAAACACCATATATTTT. J is TRBJ1-3 and V is TRBV7-2; D gene uncertain. Germline V CDR1 and CDR2: SGHTA, FQGNSA. V was trimmed by 5 bases and J by 0 bases, leaving 17 bases between them. The CDR3 contains 17 residues.

As DNA, the CDR3 is TGCGCCAGCAGGATCGACTCCACAGATACGCAGTATTTT. Its translation: CASRIDSTDTQYF. The chain has TRBV5-1 and TRBJ2-3; D call uncertain. Trimming cost V 5 bases and J 2 bases, with 9 bases left between them. The V gene's germline CDR1 is SGHRS and CDR2 YFSETQ. The CDR3 runs 13 residues. Full variable domain (remainder filled in from reference TRBV5-1 and TRBJ2-3): KAGVTQTPRYLIKTRGQQVTLSCSPISGHRSVSWYQQTPGQGLQFLFEYFSETQRNKGNFPGRFSGRQFSNSRSEMNVSTLELGDSALYLCASRIDSTDTQYFGPGTRLTVL.

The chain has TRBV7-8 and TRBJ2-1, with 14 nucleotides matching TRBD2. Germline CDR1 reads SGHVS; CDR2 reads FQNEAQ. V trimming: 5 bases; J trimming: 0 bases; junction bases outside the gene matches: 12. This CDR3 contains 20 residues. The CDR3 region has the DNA TGTGCCAGCAGCCCACGGACTAGCGGGGGGTTTCGGGGCTCCTACAATGAGCAGTTCTTC. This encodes CASSPRTSGGFRGSYNEQFF.

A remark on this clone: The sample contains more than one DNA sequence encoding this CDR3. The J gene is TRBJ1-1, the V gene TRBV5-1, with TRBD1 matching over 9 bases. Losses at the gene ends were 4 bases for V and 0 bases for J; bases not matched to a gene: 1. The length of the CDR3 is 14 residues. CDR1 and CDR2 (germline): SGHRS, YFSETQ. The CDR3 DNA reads TGCGCCAGCAGCGGACAGGGGTTGAACACTGAAGCTTTCTTT. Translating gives CASSGQGLNTEAFF.

CDR3 region: CASSRDRDNYGYTF. DNA for the CDR3: TGTGCCAGCAGCCGGGACAGAGATAACTATGGCTACACCTTC. The chain employs TRBV6-2 or TRBV6-3 and TRBJ1-2; TRBD1 aligns across 7 bases. V shed 6 bases and J 1 base; nucleotides not matched to a gene: 5. CDR3 length: 14 amino acids. Germline V gene lookup returns CDR1 MNHEY and CDR2 SVGEGT.

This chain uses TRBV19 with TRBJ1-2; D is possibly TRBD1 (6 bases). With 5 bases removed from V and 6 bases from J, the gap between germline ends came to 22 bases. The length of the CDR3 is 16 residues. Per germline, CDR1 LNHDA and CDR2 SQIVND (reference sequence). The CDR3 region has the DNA TGTGCCAGTAGTTTATTCCCCCTTCGCAGGGGCCATGGCTACACCTTC. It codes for CASSLFPLRRGHGYTF.

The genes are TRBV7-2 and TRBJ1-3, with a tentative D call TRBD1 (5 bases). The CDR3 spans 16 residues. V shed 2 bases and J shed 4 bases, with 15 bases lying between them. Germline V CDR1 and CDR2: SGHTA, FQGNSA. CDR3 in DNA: TGTGCCAGCAGCTTAAGCATGGGGGGAGCGGGAAACACCATATATTTT. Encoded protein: CASSLSMGGAGNTIYF.

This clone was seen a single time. CDR3 protein: CASNPLITTFANTGELFF. CDR3 DNA sequence: TGTGCCAGCAACCCTCTTATTACTACATTCGCGAACACCGGGGAGCTGTTTTTT. The chain links TRBV5-5 to TRBJ2-2; D unresolved. Germline V gene lookup returns CDR1 SGHKS and CDR2 YYEKEE (reference sequence). This CDR3 has 18 amino acids. V lost 6 bases, J lost 0 bases, and 21 bases lay in between. The full variable domain, completed using reference TRBV5-5 and TRBJ2-2, is DAGVTQSPTHLIKTRGQQVTLRCSPISGHKSVSWYQQVLGQGPQFIFQYYEKEERGRGNFPDRFSARQFPNYSSELNVNALLLGDSALYLCASNPLITTFANTGELFFGEGSRLTVL.

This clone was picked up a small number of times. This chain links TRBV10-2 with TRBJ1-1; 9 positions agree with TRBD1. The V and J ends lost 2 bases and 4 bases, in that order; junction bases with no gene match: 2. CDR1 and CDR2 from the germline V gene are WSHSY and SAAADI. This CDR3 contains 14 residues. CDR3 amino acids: CASSETGGVTEAFF. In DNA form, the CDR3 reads TGCGCCAGCAGTGAGACAGGGGGCGTCACTGAAGCTTTCTTT.

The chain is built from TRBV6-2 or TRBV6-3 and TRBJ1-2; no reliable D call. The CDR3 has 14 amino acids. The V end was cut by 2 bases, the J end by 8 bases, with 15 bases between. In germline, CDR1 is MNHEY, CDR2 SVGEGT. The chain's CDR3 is CASSYRQAMGGYTF. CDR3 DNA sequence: TGTGCCAGCAGTTACAGGCAGGCCATGGGCGGCTACACCTTC.

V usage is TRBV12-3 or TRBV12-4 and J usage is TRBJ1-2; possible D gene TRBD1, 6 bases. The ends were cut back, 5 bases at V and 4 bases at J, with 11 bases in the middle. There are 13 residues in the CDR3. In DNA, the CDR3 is TGTGCCAGCAGTCAAACAGGGCGCTATGGCTACACCTTC. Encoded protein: CASSQTGRYGYTF.

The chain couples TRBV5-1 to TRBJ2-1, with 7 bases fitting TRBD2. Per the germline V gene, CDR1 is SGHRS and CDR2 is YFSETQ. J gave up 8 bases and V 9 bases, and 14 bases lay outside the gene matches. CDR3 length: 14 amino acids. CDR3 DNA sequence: TGCGCCACCGGTCTGAGCGGGATAGGCTATGAGCAGTTCTTC. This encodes CATGLSGIGYEQFF.

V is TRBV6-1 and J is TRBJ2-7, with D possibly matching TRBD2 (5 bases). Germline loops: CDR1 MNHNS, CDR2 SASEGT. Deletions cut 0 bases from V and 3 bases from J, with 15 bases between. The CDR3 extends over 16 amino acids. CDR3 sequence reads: CASSEARVAMGYEQYF. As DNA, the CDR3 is TGTGCCAGCAGTGAAGCGCGAGTAGCGATGGGCTACGAGCAGTACTTC.

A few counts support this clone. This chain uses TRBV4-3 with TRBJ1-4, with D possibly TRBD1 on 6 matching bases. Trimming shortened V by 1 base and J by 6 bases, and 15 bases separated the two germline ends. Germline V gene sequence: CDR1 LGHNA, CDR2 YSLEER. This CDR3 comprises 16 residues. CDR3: CASSQGGGARDEKLFF. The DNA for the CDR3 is TGCGCCAGCAGCCAAGGTGGGGGGGCCAGGGATGAAAAACTGTTTTTT.

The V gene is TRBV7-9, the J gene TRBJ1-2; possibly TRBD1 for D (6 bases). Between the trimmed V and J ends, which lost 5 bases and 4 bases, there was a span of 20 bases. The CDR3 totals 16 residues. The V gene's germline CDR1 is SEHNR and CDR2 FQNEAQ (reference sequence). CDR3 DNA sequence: TGTGCCAGCAGCCTGTCGAGCCAGGGACACCCCTATGGCTACACCTTC. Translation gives CASSLSSQGHPYGYTF.

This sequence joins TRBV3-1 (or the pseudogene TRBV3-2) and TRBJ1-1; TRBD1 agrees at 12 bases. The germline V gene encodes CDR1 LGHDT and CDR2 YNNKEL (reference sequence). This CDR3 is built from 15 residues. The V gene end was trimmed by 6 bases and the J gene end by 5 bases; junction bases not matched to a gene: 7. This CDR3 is CASRKLGQGATEAFF. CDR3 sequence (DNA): TGTGCCAGCAGAAAGTTGGGACAGGGGGCGACTGAAGCTTTCTTT.

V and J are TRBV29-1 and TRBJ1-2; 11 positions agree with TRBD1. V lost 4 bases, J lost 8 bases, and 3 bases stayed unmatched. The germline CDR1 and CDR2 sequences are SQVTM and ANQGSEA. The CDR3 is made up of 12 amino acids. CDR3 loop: CSVAWDRGGYTF. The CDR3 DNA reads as TGCAGCGTTGCTTGGGACAGGGGGGGCTACACCTTC. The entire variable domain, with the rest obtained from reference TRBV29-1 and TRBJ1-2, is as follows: SAVISQKPSRDICQRGTSLTIQCQVDSQVTMMFWYRQQPGQSLTLIATANQGSEATYESGFVIDKFPISRPNLTFSTLTVSNMSPEDSSIYLCSVAWDRGGYTFGSGTRLTVV.

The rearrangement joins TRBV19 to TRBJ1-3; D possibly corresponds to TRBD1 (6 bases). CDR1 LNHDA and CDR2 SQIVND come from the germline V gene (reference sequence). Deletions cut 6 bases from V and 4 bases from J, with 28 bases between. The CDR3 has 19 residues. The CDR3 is CASSQLQGPGTPKGNTIYF. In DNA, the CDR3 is TGTGCCAGTAGCCAATTGCAAGGACCCGGGACACCTAAAGGAAACACCATATATTTT.

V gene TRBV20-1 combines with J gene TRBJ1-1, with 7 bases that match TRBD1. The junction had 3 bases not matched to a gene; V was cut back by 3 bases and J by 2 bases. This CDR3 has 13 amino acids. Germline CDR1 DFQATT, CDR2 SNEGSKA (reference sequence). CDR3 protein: CSASGTANTEAFF. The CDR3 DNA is TGCAGTGCTAGTGGGACAGCCAACACTGAAGCTTTCTTT.